This T cell receptor (beta chain) comes out of a study of blood T cell repertoires in COVID-19. Background on the study: The United States, Italy and Spain were the sources of the acute and convalescent COVID-19 samples. Sources were T cells, B-cell-depleted T cells, or PBMCs; the material itself was cDNA or gDNA.

Germline V gene lookup returns CDR1 SGHTA and CDR2 FQGNSA. V was clipped by 5 bases and J by 4 bases; unmatched bases: 9. This CDR3 contains 15 residues. Original handling: Amplification from reference gene primers served as the basis for estimated nucleated cell counts. The protocol was immunoSEQ multiplex PCR, while the TCRdb copy is restricted to in-frame clones and leaves out a portion. The V and J calls and the clone size are those of that table, but D and trimming were determined from the DNA. The data contain 63,000 or so clones, about 90% of them seen just once; the ten biggest clones take up less than 1.5%.

This receptor was obtained from a man in his 60s with acute or convalescent COVID-19. The chain employs TRBV7-2 and TRBJ2-5; the match to TRBD1 covers 8 bases. Material for sequencing was peripheral blood. CDR3 in amino acids: CASSPVQGAVETQYF. CDR3 sequence (DNA): TGTGCCAGCAGCCCCGTTCAGGGGGCCGTAGAGACCCAGTACTTC.